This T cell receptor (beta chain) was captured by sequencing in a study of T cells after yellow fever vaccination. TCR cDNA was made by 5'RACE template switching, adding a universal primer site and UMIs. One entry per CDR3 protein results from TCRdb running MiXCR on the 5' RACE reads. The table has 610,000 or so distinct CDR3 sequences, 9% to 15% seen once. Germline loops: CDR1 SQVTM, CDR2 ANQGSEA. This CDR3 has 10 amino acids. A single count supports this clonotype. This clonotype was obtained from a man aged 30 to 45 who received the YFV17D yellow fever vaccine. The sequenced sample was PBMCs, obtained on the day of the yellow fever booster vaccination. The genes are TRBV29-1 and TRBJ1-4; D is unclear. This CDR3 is CPEEAPSLFF. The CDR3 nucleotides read TGCCCCGAGGAGGCCCCAAGCCTGTTTTTT.